This T cell receptor (beta chain) was observed in a study of a mutant IDH1 vaccine in newly diagnosed glioma. The germline V gene has CDR1 MNHNY and CDR2 SVGAGI (reference sequence). The CDR3 extends over 15 amino acids. V lost 0 bases and J lost 8; bases outside the gene matches: 5. As to this clone: The antigen is not known.

Time point indicated: week 5, during vaccination. The study gave 300 ug of mutant IDH1 20-mer peptide per vaccine dose, with topical imiquimod. Only in-frame clones appear in the TCRdb table, and some are missing; sequencing was by immunoSEQ multiplex PCR. Of 25,000 to 35,000 clones in the sample, approximately 88% were seen once. Material: PBMCs, obtained from a glioma patient whose treatment included an IDH1 peptide vaccine. The sequence derives from a man in his late teens or twenties with glioma. The chain is built from TRBV6-6 and TRBJ1-2, with TRBD1 matching 11 bases. The DNA for the CDR3 is TGTGCCAGCAGTTACTCCGGACAGGGGGCGGGAGGCTACACCTTC. The encoded protein is CASSYSGQGAGGYTF.